The source of this T cell receptor beta chain is a study of post-analysis software for immune sequencing data. CDR1 and CDR2 (germline): SQVTM, ANQGSEA. This CDR3 is 15 amino acids long. Trimming took 7 bases from V and 6 from J; bases not matched to a gene: 15. A word on this clonotype: Its target is not known.

Each TCR beta cDNA library carried unique molecular identifiers. TCRdb independently ran MiXCR on the PCR reads; one entry per CDR3 protein. The table includes approximately 690,000 distinct CDR3 sequences, about 60% detected once. Points from the study as a whole: With TRBV5-6, TRBV5-1 and TRBV20-1 included, several TRBV segments were more frequent in patients than in controls.

What was sequenced was blood. The rearrangement uses TRBV29-1 and TRBJ1-1; 9 bases align to TRBD1. This receptor was identified in a girl aged 2 to 10 with multiple sclerosis. The chain's CDR3 is CSARPGQGGWAEAFF. CDR3 bases: TGCAGCGCCCGTCCGGGACAGGGAGGGTGGGCTGAAGCTTTCTTT.